The present entry profiles one TCR beta chain with its context. V lost 1 base and J 7 bases, leaving 5 bases between the germline ends. The germline CDR1 and CDR2 sequences are MGHRA and YSYEKL. CDR3 length: 12 residues. This record comes from a study of blood T cell repertoires in COVID-19. Overall study: Acute and convalescent COVID-19 specimens originated in the United States, Italy and Spain. From T cells, B-cell-depleted T cells, or PBMCs came the material, which was cDNA or gDNA.

Original analysis: Cell counts per sample came from amplifying reference gene primers. Libraries were prepared by immunoSEQ multiplex PCR; TCRdb keeps only in-frame clonotypes and omits some of them. That table gives V, J and clone size, and the DNA gave D and trimming. This table holds approximately 100,000 clones, 80% to 90% found once. The chain is built from TRBV4-1 and TRBJ2-1, with D possibly TRBD1 on 5 matching bases. The source is a woman older than 75 with acute or convalescent COVID-19. Sequenced input: peripheral blood. The chain's CDR3 is CASSQGQNEQFF. The CDR3 nucleotides read TGCGCCAGCAGCCAAGGACAGAATGAGCAGTTCTTC.